This T cell receptor (beta chain) was profiled in a study of blood T cells in healthy people across ages. Trimming left V 7 bases short and J 5 bases short, with 14 bases between. The CDR3 is 13 residues long. For the second PCR, which ran for roughly 6 to 12 cycles, a sample-barcoded 5' primer and a J-beta primer mix were used. A single record per CDR3 protein comes from TCRdb applying MiXCR to the 5' RACE reads. The table has 700,000 to 900,000 distinct CDR3 sequences, around a quarter seen once. General study findings and limits: Leaving the PBMCs unsorted stopped any conclusive comparison of naive versus antigen-experienced cells.

Per sample, at least 5 micrograms of total RNA were extracted. Concerning this clonotype itself: Its antigen is not known.

The data also belong to a second study, concerning T cells of mothers and their children.

Sequenced: blood. The origin of this receptor is a boy younger than 18 in good health. The chain combines TRBV12-3 or TRBV12-4 with TRBJ1-2, with D possibly being TRBD1 (6 bases). CDR3 in DNA: TGTGCCAGCATAGGCGGGGGGCAATATGGCTACACCTTC. It translates to CASIGGGQYGYTF.